The following is a T cell receptor (beta chain) sequence with its context. Its antigen remains unidentified. These data originate in a study of monozygotic twins with inflammatory bowel disease (dated by TCRdb to the late 2010s). About the investigation overall: In total, approximately 28 monozygotic twin pairs made up the full study: 19 Danish pairs, all IBD-discordant, plus nine German pairs, of which four were IBD-concordant and five were IBD-discordant. Disease-associated traits were sought mainly through comparisons between IBD patients and their genetically identical healthy co-twins within discordant pairs. Each individual had, on average, about 151 000 unique TCRalpha sequences and 181 000 unique TCRbeta sequences available for analysis.

What the research found in general, with its limitations: Compared with healthy twins, IBD patients shared fewer clonotypes with other individuals, and the difference was most pronounced in patients with signs of disease activity. Background noise and inter-individual variability may have been introduced into the repertoires by the differing immunosuppressive treatments among patients. The analysis was unable to tell apart different T cell subtypes. Repertoire similarity did not differ between concordant and discordant twins, which could be due to limited statistical power. IBD patients had lower TCRbeta repertoire diversity, measured by the inverse Simpson index, than their healthy co-twins. No single strong signal or clonotype linked to IBD turned up in the results, so the idea that one exists was not supported.

From each donor, a roughly 2.6 ml peripheral blood sample was collected into PAXgene tubes and stored at -80 degrees C. Total RNA was isolated from whole blood with the PAXgene blood miRNA kit on an automated QIAcube, without T cell sorting. Deep TCRalpha and TCRbeta repertoire profiling with unique molecular barcoding was performed on peripheral blood of monozygotic twin pairs concordant or discordant for inflammatory bowel disease. Smoking habits were recorded for all twin pairs, and individuals were classified as current, former or never smokers. To prepare the library, 5' RACE was applied. For each TCR library, 3,500 to 4,000 ng of total RNA was used. cDNA was synthesized with SMARTScribe reverse transcriptase in eight separate reactions per sample. Unique molecular identifiers containing a 6-nucleotide sample barcode were introduced through template switching during cDNA synthesis. Two nested PCRs of roughly 16 and 10 cycles amplified the TCRalpha and TCRbeta cDNA, and bead purification followed each PCR. Before amplification, the cDNA was treated with uracil DNA-glycosylase and purified using the QIAquick PCR purification kit. The second PCR added Illumina TruSeq-compatible adapters along with sample-specific barcodes. Library quality and concentration were checked on TapeStation and Qubit, and libraries were pooled at about 5 ng each. Sequencing of the pooled libraries was done on an Illumina HiSeq2500 single-index Rapid Run using custom sequencing primers and 2 x 100 bp reads. As for how the authors treated the data: MiGEC version 1.2.6 was used for UMI-based consensus assembly to correct PCR and sequencing errors. MiXCR version 2.1.1 was used to carry out V(D)J alignment, clonotype assembly and CDR3 extraction. Gene usage, clonotype sharing and MAIT/NKT TCR abundance were normalised by analysing the top 1000, 10 000 and 20 000 clonotypes per sample. After downsampling to 27 000 UMIs, diversity was calculated as the inverse Simpson index using the vegan R package. Paired Mann-Whitney U tests were applied to discordant twin pairs, with Benjamini-Hochberg correction for multiple testing. Through TCRdb reprocessing, the reads give one entry per CDR3 protein sequence; DNA is omitted. V and J calls and clone size were set by TCRdb, not the authors. The table of this sample itemizes a few hundred thousand distinct CDR3 sequences. The ten biggest clones cover 2.5% to 3% of the sample.

This receptor was taken from a human donor with ulcerative colitis or Crohn's disease, or a healthy co-twin of an affected twin (not recorded which). Input material: blood.

The CDR3 is CASTRDRVNTEAFF. This chain joins TRBV6-2 or TRBV6-3 to TRBJ1-1; TCRdb's D gene call, TRBD1, goes unchecked for lack of DNA. Taken from the germline V gene, the CDR1 and CDR2 loops are MNHEY and SVGEGT. The CDR3 numbers 14 residues from cysteine through phenylalanine. The nucleotide record is missing.